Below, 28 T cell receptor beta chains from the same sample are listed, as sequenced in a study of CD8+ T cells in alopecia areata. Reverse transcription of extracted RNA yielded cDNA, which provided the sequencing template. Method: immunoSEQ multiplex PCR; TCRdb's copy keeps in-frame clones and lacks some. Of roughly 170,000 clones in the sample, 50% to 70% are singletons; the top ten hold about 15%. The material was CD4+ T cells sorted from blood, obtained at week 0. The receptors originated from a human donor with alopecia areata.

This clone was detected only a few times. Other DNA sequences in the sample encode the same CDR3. CDR3 nucleotide sequence: TGTGCCTGGAGTGTCTCCCGGAGGGAGCAGTACTTC. Its protein product is CAWSVSRREQYF. The J gene is TRBJ2-7, the V gene TRBV30; tentative D call: TRBD2 (5 bases). Trimming left V 0 bases short and J 7 bases short, with 10 bases between. The CDR3 extends over 12 amino acids. Per germline, CDR1 GTSNPN and CDR2 SVGIG (reference sequence).

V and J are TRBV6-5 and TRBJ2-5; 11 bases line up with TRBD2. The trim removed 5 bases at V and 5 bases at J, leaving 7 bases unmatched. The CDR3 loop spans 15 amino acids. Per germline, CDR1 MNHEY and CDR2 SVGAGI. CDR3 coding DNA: TGTGCCAGCAGTGGTAGCGGGGGGGCCGAGGAGACCCAGTACTTC. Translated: CASSGSGGAEETQYF.

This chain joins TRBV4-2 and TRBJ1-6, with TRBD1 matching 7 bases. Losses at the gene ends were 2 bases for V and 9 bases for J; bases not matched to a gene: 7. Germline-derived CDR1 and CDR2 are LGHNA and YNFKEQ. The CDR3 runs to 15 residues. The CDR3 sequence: CASSQPDRAGSPLHF. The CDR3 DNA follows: TGTGCCAGCAGCCAACCAGACAGGGCGGGTTCACCCCTCCACTTT.

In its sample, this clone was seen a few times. The CDR3 is CASSHSGPDSYEQYF. The CDR3 DNA reads as TGTGCCAGCAGCCACTCTGGGCCCGACTCCTACGAGCAGTACTTC. This chain links TRBV4-2 with TRBJ2-7; D uncertain. Per germline, CDR1 LGHNA and CDR2 YNFKEQ. V lost 3 bases to trimming and J lost 0 bases, with 12 bases between them. The CDR3 sequence is 15 residues long.

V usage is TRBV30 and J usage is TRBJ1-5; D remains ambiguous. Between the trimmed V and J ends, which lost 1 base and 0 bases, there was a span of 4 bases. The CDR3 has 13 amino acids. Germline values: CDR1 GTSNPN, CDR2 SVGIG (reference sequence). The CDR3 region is CAWSADSNQPQHF. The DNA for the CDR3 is TGTGCCTGGAGTGCAGATAGCAATCAGCCCCAGCATTTT.

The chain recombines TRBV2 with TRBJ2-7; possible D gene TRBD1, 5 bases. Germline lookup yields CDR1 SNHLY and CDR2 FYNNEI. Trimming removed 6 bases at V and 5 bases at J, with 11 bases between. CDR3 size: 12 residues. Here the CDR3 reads CASRDIGHEQYF. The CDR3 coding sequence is TGTGCCAGCAGGGACATCGGACACGAGCAGTACTTC.

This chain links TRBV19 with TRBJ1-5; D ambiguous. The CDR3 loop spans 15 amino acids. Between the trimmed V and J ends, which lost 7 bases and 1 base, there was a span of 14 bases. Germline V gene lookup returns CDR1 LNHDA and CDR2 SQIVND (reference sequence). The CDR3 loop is CASNYDKMSNQPQHF. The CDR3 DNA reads TGTGCCAGTAACTATGACAAGATGAGCAATCAGCCCCAGCATTTT.

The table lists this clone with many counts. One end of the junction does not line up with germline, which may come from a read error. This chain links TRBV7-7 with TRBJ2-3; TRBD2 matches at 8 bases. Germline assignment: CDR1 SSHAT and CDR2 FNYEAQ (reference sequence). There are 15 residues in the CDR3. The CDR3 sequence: CASSLLFGGADTQYF. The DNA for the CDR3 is TGTGCTAGCAGCTTACTGTTCGGGGGGGCAGATACGCAGTATTTT.

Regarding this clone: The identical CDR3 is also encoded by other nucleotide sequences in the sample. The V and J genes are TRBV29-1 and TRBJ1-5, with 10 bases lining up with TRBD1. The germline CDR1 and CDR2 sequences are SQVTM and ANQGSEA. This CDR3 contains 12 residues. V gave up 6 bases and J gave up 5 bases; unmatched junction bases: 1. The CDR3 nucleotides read TGCAGCGTCGGGACAGGGGATCAGCCCCAGCATTTT. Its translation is CSVGTGDQPQHF.

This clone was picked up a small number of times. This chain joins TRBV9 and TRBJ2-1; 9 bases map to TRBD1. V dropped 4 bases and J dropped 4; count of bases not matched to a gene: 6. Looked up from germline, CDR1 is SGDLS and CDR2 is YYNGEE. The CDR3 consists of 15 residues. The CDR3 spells CASSPGTGMYNEQFF. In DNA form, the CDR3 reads TGTGCCAGCAGCCCCGGGACAGGGATGTACAATGAGCAGTTCTTC.

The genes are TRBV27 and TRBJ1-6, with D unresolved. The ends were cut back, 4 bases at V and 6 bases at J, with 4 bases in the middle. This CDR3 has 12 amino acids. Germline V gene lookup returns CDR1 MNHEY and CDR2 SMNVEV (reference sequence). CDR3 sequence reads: CASSWVNSPLHF. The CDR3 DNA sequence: TGTGCCAGCAGTTGGGTTAATTCACCCCTCCACTTT.

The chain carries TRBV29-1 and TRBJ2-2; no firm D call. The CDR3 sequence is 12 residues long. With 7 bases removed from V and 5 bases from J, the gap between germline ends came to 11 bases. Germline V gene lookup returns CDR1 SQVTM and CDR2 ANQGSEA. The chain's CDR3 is CSATTLTGELFF. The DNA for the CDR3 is TGCAGCGCCACAACTCTAACCGGGGAGCTGTTTTTT.

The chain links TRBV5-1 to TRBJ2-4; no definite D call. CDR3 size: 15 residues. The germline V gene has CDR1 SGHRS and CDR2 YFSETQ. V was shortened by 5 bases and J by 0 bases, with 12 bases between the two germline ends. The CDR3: CASREGPKAKNIQYF. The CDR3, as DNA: TGCGCCAGCAGAGAAGGACCTAAAGCCAAAAACATTCAGTACTTC.

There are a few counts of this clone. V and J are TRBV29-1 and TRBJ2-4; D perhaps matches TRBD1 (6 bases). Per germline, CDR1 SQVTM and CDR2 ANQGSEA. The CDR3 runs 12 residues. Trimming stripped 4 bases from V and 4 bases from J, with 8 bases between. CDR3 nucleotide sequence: TGCAGCGTTGCACAGGGTAAAAACATTCAGTACTTC. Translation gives CSVAQGKNIQYF.

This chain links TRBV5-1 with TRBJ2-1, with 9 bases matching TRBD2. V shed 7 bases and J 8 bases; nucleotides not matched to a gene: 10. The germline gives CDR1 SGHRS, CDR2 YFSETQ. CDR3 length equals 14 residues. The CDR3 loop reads CASSSGTSNDEQFF. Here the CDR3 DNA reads TGCGCCAGCTCATCCGGGACTAGCAACGATGAGCAGTTCTTC.

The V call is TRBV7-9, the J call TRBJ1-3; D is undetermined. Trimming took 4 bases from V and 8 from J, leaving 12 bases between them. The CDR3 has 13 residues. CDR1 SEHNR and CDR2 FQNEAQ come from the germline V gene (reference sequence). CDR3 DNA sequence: TGTGCCAGCAGCTGGTTGGCGGTGGACACCATATATTTT. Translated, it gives CASSWLAVDTIYF.

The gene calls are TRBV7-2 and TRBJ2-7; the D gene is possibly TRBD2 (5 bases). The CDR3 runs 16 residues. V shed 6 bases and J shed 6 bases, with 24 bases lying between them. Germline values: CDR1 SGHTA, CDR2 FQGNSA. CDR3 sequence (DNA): TGTGCCAGCAGTGAACGCCTCGGGGTCCTAGGGAGCGAGCAGTACTTC. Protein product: CASSERLGVLGSEQYF.

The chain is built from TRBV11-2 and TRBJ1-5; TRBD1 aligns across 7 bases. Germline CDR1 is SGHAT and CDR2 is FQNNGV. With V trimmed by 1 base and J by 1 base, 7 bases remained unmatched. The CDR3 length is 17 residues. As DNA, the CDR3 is TGTGCCAGCAGCTTAGGACAGGGTAGTACCAGCAATCAGCCCCAGCATTTT. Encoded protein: CASSLGQGSTSNQPQHF.

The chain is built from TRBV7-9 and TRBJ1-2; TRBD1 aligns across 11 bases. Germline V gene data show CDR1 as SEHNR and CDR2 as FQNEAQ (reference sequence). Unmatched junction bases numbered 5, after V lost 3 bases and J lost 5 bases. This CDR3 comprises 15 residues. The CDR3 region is CASSLGDRGIYGYTF. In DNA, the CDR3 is TGTGCCAGCAGCTTGGGGGACAGGGGGATTTATGGCTACACCTTC.

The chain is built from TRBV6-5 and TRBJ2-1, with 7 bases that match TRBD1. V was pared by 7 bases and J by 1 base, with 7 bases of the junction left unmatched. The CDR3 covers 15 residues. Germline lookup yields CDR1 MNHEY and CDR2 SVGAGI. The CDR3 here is CASTVTGRSYNEQFF. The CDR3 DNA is TGTGCCAGCACTGTGACAGGGCGGTCCTACAATGAGCAGTTCTTC.

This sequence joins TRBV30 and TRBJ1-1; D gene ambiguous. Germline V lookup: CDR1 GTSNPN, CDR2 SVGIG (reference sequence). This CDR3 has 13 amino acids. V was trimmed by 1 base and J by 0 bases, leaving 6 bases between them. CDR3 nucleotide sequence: TGTGCCTGGAGTGGGCAGTTGAACACTGAAGCTTTCTTT. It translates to CAWSGQLNTEAFF.

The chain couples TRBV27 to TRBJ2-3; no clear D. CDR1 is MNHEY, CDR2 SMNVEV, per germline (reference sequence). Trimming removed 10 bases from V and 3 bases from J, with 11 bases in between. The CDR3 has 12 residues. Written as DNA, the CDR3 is TGTGCCACCCAGAAAAGGACAGATACGCAGTATTTT. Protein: CATQKRTDTQYF.

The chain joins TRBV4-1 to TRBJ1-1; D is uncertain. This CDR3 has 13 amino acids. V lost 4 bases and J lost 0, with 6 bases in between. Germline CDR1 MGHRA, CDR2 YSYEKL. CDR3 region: CASSRDLNTEAFF. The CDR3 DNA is TGCGCCAGCAGCCGCGACCTGAACACTGAAGCTTTCTTT.

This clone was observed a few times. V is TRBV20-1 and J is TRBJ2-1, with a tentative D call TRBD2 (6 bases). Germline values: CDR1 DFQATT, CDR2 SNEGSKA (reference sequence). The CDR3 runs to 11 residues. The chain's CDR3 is CSKGGDDEQFF. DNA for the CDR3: TGCTCGAAGGGCGGGGATGACGAGCAGTTCTTC.

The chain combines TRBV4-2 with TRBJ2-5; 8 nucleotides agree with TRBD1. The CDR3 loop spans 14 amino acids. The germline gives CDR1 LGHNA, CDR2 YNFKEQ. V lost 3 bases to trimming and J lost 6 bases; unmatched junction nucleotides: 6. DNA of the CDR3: TGTGCCAGCAGCCAGGGGGACAGGCCACAGACCCAGTACTTC. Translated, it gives CASSQGDRPQTQYF.

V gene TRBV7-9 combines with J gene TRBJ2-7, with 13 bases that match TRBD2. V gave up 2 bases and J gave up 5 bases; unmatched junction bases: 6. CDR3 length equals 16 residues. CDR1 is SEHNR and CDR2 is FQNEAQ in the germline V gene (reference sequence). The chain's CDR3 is CASSLTTSGGEHEQYF. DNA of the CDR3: TGTGCCAGCAGCTTAACAACTAGCGGGGGGGAACACGAGCAGTACTTC.

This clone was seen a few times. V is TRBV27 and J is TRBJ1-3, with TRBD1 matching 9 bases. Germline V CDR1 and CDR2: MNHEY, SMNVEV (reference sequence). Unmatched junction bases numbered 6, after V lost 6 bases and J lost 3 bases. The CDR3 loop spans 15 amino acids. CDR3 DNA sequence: TGTGCCAGCAGACCTACAGGGGGCGGTGGAAACACCATATATTTT. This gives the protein CASRPTGGGGNTIYF.

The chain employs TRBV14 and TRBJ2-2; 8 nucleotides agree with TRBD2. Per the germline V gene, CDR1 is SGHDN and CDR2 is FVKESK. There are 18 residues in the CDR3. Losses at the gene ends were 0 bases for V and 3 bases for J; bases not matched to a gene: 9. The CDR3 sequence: CASSQDRRTSWDTGELFF. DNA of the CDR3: TGTGCCAGCAGCCAAGATCGGAGGACTAGCTGGGACACCGGGGAGCTGTTTTTT. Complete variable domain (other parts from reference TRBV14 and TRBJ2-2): EAGVTQFPSHSVIEKGQTVTLRCDPISGHDNLYWYRRVMGKEIKFLLHFVKESKQDESGMPNNRFLAERTGGTYSTLKVQPAELEDSGVYFCASSQDRRTSWDTGELFFGEGSRLTVL.